The next 22 T cell receptor beta chains were all read from a single sample in a study of T-cell memory formation after mild COVID-19 (dated by TCRdb to the early 2020s). The library came from 5' RACE. These reads were obtained on an Illumina NovaSeq 6000. The raw public reads went through TCRdb reprocessing: fastp at Q25, MiXCR clone calling, in-frame beta chains kept. One record per CDR3 amino acid sequence lists the most common genes and DNA. A total of about 260,000 distinct CDR3 sequences appear in this sample, under 8.5% of them only once. 20% to 25% of the sample is taken by the ten largest. Sequencing used PBMCs or a T cell subset sorted from them (not recorded which). The receptors shown here come from a man aged 18 to 29 who had mild COVID-19 (a few samples of this study predate the infection). The sample titles of this study are shuffled in the database, so cell type and time point are left out; the donor was told from shared clones.

This clonotype was observed a few times. The V call is TRBV19, the J call TRBJ2-1, with TRBD2 identical over 10 bases. This CDR3 contains 14 residues. CDR1 and CDR2 (germline): LNHDA, SQIVND (reference sequence). The CDR3 nucleotides read TGTACTTCACGGGCTAGCGGGGGAAATCGGGAGCAGTTCTTC. This encodes CTSRASGGNREQFF.

The CDR3: CASSPFGGSYNEQFF. The CDR3 DNA is TGTGCCAGCAGCCCCTTTGGAGGCTCCTACAATGAGCAGTTCTTC. The chain uses TRBV11-2 and TRBJ2-1; D is possibly TRBD2 (5 bases). CDR3 length equals 15 residues. The ends were cut back, 5 bases at V and 0 bases at J, with 11 bases in the middle. CDR1 and CDR2 (germline): SGHAT, FQNNGV.

In its sample, this clonotype was seen a few times. The V call is TRBV4-2, the J call TRBJ2-5; no reliable D call. Between the trimmed V and J ends, which lost 4 bases and 5 bases, there was a span of 17 bases. In germline, CDR1 is LGHNA, CDR2 YNFKEQ. The CDR3 loop spans 15 amino acids. This chain's CDR3 is CASSPGGPYRETQYF. In DNA, the CDR3 is TGTGCCAGCAGCCCAGGTGGCCCTTATCGGGAGACCCAGTACTTC.

This rearrangement joins TRBV29-1 to TRBJ2-2, with D possibly being TRBD1 (6 bases). V lost 4 bases and J lost 6, with 9 bases in between. CDR3 length equals 12 residues. From germline, CDR1 is SQVTM and CDR2 ANQGSEA. The CDR3 bases are TGCAGCGTTGCCAGGGGCGCCGGGGAGCTGTTTTTT. Encoded protein: CSVARGAGELFF.

The CDR3 sequence: CASSHRGNYEQYF. DNA of the CDR3: TGTGCCAGCAGCCACAGGGGAAACTACGAGCAGTACTTC. The V gene is TRBV6-5, the J gene TRBJ2-7; 7 nucleotides line up with TRBD1. V lost 6 bases to trimming and J lost 3 bases; unmatched junction nucleotides: 5. The CDR3 runs 13 residues. CDR1 and CDR2 from the germline V gene are MNHEY and SVGAGI.

This clonotype appeared a few times. The chain employs TRBV6-5 and TRBJ2-2, with D unclear. The CDR3 runs to 13 residues. The V end was cut by 1 base, the J end by 6 bases, with 6 bases between. Germline-derived CDR1 and CDR2 are MNHEY and SVGAGI. CDR3 protein: CASSYYRSGELFF. CDR3 nucleotide sequence: TGTGCCAGCAGTTACTACCGATCCGGGGAGCTGTTTTTT.

The chain employs TRBV6-2 or TRBV6-3 and TRBJ2-3; TRBD2 aligns across 7 bases. The length of the CDR3 is 15 residues. Germline V gene lookup returns CDR1 MNHEY and CDR2 SVGEGT. V lost 2 bases, J lost 2 bases, and 4 bases stayed unmatched. In nucleotides, the CDR3 is TGTGCCAGCAGTTACGGGCGGGGGAACACAGATACGCAGTATTTT. Protein sequence: CASSYGRGNTDTQYF.

The rearrangement uses TRBV7-2 and TRBJ2-5; TRBD2 matches 15 bases. The CDR3 has 16 amino acids. V was pared by 5 bases and J by 7 bases, with 8 bases of the junction left unmatched. Germline V gives CDR1 SGHTA, CDR2 FQGNSA. CDR3 in DNA: TGTGCCAGCAGCCTAATCCCGGGACTAGCGGGAGGGACCCAGTACTTC. Amino acid sequence: CASSLIPGLAGGTQYF.

The V gene is TRBV6-2 or TRBV6-3, the J gene TRBJ1-4; the D gene is possibly TRBD1 (6 bases). Germline V gene lookup returns CDR1 MNHEY and CDR2 SVGEGT. The CDR3 totals 14 residues. V dropped 2 bases and J dropped 7 bases, with 11 bases sitting between them. The CDR3 sequence is CASSYDTGPEKLFF. The CDR3 DNA is TGTGCCAGCAGTTACGACACAGGGCCTGAAAAACTGTTTTTT.

V gene TRBV7-9 combines with J gene TRBJ1-6; 9 nucleotides line up with TRBD1. CDR3 size: 14 residues. Trimming cost V 5 bases and J 10 bases; bases outside gene matches: 6. Germline CDR1 is SEHNR and CDR2 is FQNEAQ (reference sequence). This CDR3 reads CASSAQGAGSPLHF. In DNA form, the CDR3 reads TGTGCCAGCAGCGCACAGGGGGCTGGCTCACCCCTCCACTTT.

The rearrangement links TRBV20-1 to TRBJ2-2; a possible D gene is TRBD1 (6 bases). The V end lost 0 bases, the J end lost 1 base, and 15 bases lay between the germline ends. The CDR3 is made up of 17 amino acids. Germline V lookup: CDR1 DFQATT, CDR2 SNEGSKA (reference sequence). CDR3 sequence: CSARDPDRTLNTGELFF. The DNA for the CDR3 is TGCAGTGCTAGAGATCCGGACAGAACTTTGAACACCGGGGAGCTGTTTTTT.

This chain joins TRBV30 and TRBJ2-1; 8 bases map to TRBD2. The germline V gene has CDR1 GTSNPN and CDR2 SVGIG (reference sequence). There are 15 residues in the CDR3. With 0 bases clipped from V and 7 bases from J, the junction kept 8 bases outside the gene matches. The CDR3 DNA follows: TGTGCCTGGAGTGTACCATCGGGGGGGCGGAATGAGCAGTTCTTC. This translates into CAWSVPSGGRNEQFF.

The rearrangement joins TRBV7-2 to TRBJ1-3; D remains ambiguous. Looked up from germline, CDR1 is SGHTA and CDR2 is FQGNSA. The CDR3 length is 15 residues. V lost 5 bases and J 2 bases, leaving 13 bases between the germline ends. The DNA for the CDR3 is TGTGCCAGCAGCCCTCCGGGGAGGGCTGGAAACACCATATATTTT. It encodes CASSPPGRAGNTIYF. The full variable domain, rest sourced from reference TRBV7-2 and TRBJ1-3, is GAGVSQSPSNKVTEKGKDVELRCDPISGHTALYWYRQSLGQGLEFLIYFQGNSAPDKSGLPSDRFSAERTGGSVSTLTIQRTQQEDSAVYLCASSPPGRAGNTIYFGEGSWLTVV.

This chain links TRBV28 with TRBJ1-5; no clear D. This CDR3 region has 15 residues. V lost 10 bases and J lost 6, with 22 bases in between. Per germline, CDR1 MDHEN and CDR2 SYDVKM. In DNA form, the CDR3 reads TGTGCCACTACGGTGGTTCCAGGTGCGGGTCAGCCCCAGCATTTT. Translation gives CATTVVPGAGQPQHF.

This clonotype has only a few counts. The chain combines TRBV4-1 with TRBJ1-3; tentative D call: TRBD1 (5 bases). Trimming removed 6 bases from V and 0 bases from J, with 9 bases in between. In germline, CDR1 is MGHRA, CDR2 YSYEKL. CDR3 size: 14 residues. Written as DNA, the CDR3 is TGCGCCAGCAGACCTGACAGCTCTGGAAACACCATATATTTT. Its protein product is CASRPDSSGNTIYF.

This chain connects TRBV10-3 to TRBJ2-7; 9 bases line up with TRBD1. The germline CDR1 and CDR2 sequences are ENHRY and SYGVKD. The trim removed 7 bases at V and 3 bases at J, leaving 7 bases unmatched. The CDR3 has 14 residues. For the CDR3, the DNA is TGTGCCATCATGGCGACAGGGGGTGTCTACGAGCAGTACTTC. It specifies CAIMATGGVYEQYF.

CDR3 DNA sequence: TGTGCCAGCAGCGCCGCTAGCGGGGGCCCCAATGAGCAGTTCTTC. It translates to CASSAASGGPNEQFF. The chain has TRBV7-9 and TRBJ2-1; 10 nucleotides line up with TRBD2. Germline V gives CDR1 SEHNR, CDR2 FQNEAQ (reference sequence). The CDR3 sequence is 15 residues long. V was clipped by 5 bases and J by 6 bases; unmatched bases: 7.

The CDR3 reads CATRNRQGHGYTF. CDR3 nucleotides: TGTGCCACCCGAAATCGACAGGGACATGGCTACACCTTC. The chain recombines TRBV27 with TRBJ1-2; 7 nucleotides match TRBD1. V trimming: 10 bases; J trimming: 6 bases; junction bases outside the gene matches: 11. CDR1 and CDR2 from the germline V gene are MNHEY and SMNVEV (reference sequence). The CDR3 runs 13 residues.

About this clonotype: A much larger clonotype is one base distant, so this may be a read error. This sequence joins TRBV5-5 and TRBJ1-5; D is perhaps TRBD1 (5 bases). Trimming removed 1 base from V and 4 bases from J, with 9 bases in between. The CDR3 covers 14 residues. Per the germline V gene, CDR1 is SGHKS and CDR2 is YYEKEE (reference sequence). DNA for the CDR3: TGTGCCAGCAGCTTGTGGGACCGGAATCAGCCCCAGCATTTT. It is translated as CASSLWDRNQPQHF.

The J gene is TRBJ1-1, the V gene TRBV27; unclear D gene. Looked up from germline, CDR1 is MNHEY and CDR2 is SMNVEV (reference sequence). Trimming took off 4 bases at V and 1 base at J, with 7 bases between the two ends. CDR3 size: 13 residues. Written as DNA, the CDR3 is TGTGCCAGCAGTTCTGGGAAGAACACTGAAGCTTTCTTT. Encoded protein: CASSSGKNTEAFF.

This clonotype has just a few counts. The rearrangement links TRBV7-2 to TRBJ1-5; 8 bases agree with TRBD1. The germline V gene encodes CDR1 SGHTA and CDR2 FQGNSA. The J segment lost 2 bases and the V segment lost 3 bases, leaving 3 bases of the junction unmatched. This CDR3 is 15 amino acids long. CDR3 protein: CASSFQGAGNQPQHF. CDR3 bases: TGTGCCAGCAGCTTTCAGGGGGCGGGCAATCAGCCCCAGCATTTT.

This clonotype has a count of ten or more. This sequence joins TRBV5-1 and TRBJ1-2; D call uncertain. V was shortened by 2 bases and J by 4 bases, with 6 bases between the two germline ends. Germline V gene sequence: CDR1 SGHRS, CDR2 YFSETQ. This CDR3 comprises 12 residues. Written as DNA, the CDR3 is TGCGCCAGCAGCTTCGGAAGCTATGGCTACACCTTC. As protein: CASSFGSYGYTF.